One and the same sample provided the 29 T cell receptor beta chains below, sequenced in a study of blood T cell repertoires in COVID-19. Measured with immunoSEQ multiplex PCR; TCRdb has only the in-frame clones, and not every one. Of approximately 150,000 clones in the sample, 70% to 90% were seen once. The sample was peripheral blood. These TCRs come from a woman of 80 years or more with COVID-19, enrolled during active disease.

J is TRBJ2-3 and V is TRBV4-3, with unresolved D. Germline V lookup: CDR1 LGHNA, CDR2 YSLEER. The CDR3 is 16 residues long. V was shortened by 0 bases and J by 3 bases, with 13 bases between the two germline ends. CDR3: CASSQDEERLTDTQYF. The CDR3, as DNA: TGCGCCAGCAGCCAAGATGAGGAGAGGCTGACAGATACGCAGTATTTT.

This chain connects TRBV2 to TRBJ1-5; 9 bases are a match to TRBD1. CDR3 length: 15 amino acids. The junction had 2 bases not matched to a gene; V was cut back by 1 base and J by 4 bases. Germline assignment: CDR1 SNHLY and CDR2 FYNNEI. The CDR3 bases are TGTGCCAGCAGTGAAGAGACAGGGGGAAATCAGCCCCAGCATTTT. Translation gives CASSEETGGNQPQHF.

The chain recombines TRBV19 with TRBJ1-2; 10 bases match TRBD1. Germline CDR1 and CDR2: LNHDA and SQIVND (reference sequence). CDR3 length: 15 amino acids. After removal of 5 bases from V and 2 bases from J, the junction contained 5 bases not matched to a gene. DNA of the CDR3: TGTGCCAGTAGTCCTTCGACAGGGGGCAACTATGGCTACACCTTC. Translating gives CASSPSTGGNYGYTF.

The rearrangement uses TRBV2 and TRBJ2-1, with D tentatively TRBD2 (6 bases). Germline loops: CDR1 SNHLY, CDR2 FYNNEI. Deletions cut 5 bases from V and 7 bases from J, with 12 bases between. The CDR3 runs to 13 residues. Here the CDR3 reads CASSQLALNEQFF. CDR3 DNA sequence: TGTGCCAGCAGTCAGCTAGCGCTGAATGAGCAGTTCTTC. Full variable domain (missing parts from reference TRBV2 and TRBJ2-1): EPEVTQTPSHQVTQMGQEVILRCVPISNHLYFYWYRQILGQKVEFLVSFYNNEISEKSEIFDDQFSVERPDGSNFTLKIRSTKLEDSAMYFCASSQLALNEQFFGPGTRLTVL.

The chain recombines TRBV27 with TRBJ2-2; unclear D gene. Trimming pared 2 bases from V and 3 bases from J, leaving 16 bases between. The CDR3 covers 17 residues. Germline V gene lookup returns CDR1 MNHEY and CDR2 SMNVEV (reference sequence). In nucleotides, the CDR3 is TGTGCCAGCAGTTTAACCCTTTATAGATTCGACACCGGGGAGCTGTTTTTT. Its translation is CASSLTLYRFDTGELFF.

V gene TRBV10-3 combines with J gene TRBJ2-7; 10 positions match TRBD1. The CDR3 is 14 amino acids. Germline CDR1 is ENHRY and CDR2 is SYGVKD. The ends lost 5 bases at V and 3 bases at J; junction bases unmatched: 4. The CDR3 DNA sequence: TGTGCCATCAGTACCGGGACAGGGGACTACGAGCAGTACTTC. It is translated as CAISTGTGDYEQYF.

V is TRBV18 and J is TRBJ2-7; 9 nucleotides agree with TRBD2. CDR3 size: 15 residues. Germline V lookup: CDR1 KGHSH, CDR2 LQKENI. Germline trimming cut 3 bases from V and 2 bases from J; bases unmatched to any gene: 5. CDR3 sequence: CASSPGLAFTYEQYF. CDR3 DNA: TGTGCCAGCTCACCGGGACTAGCATTTACCTACGAGCAGTACTTC.

V gene TRBV28 combines with J gene TRBJ2-3; D remains ambiguous. CDR1 is MDHEN and CDR2 is SYDVKM in the germline V gene. Trimming left V 8 bases short and J 2 bases short, with 17 bases between. The CDR3 contains 15 residues. CDR3 nucleotide sequence: TGTGCCAGCGCACTTACGCTGATCACCACAGATACGCAGTATTTT. This sequence encodes CASALTLITTDTQYF.

This clone has just one count. The V call is TRBV5-6, the J call TRBJ1-1; tentative D call: TRBD1 (5 bases). V lost 0 bases, J lost 1 base, and 19 bases lay in between. Germline V lookup: CDR1 SGHDT, CDR2 YYEEEE. CDR3 length: 18 residues. The CDR3 here is CASSLVRLSGRANTEAFF. Here the CDR3 DNA reads TGTGCCAGCAGCTTGGTGAGGTTGTCAGGGAGGGCGAACACTGAAGCTTTCTTT.

V gene TRBV3-1 (or the pseudogene TRBV3-2) combines with J gene TRBJ2-3, with TRBD2 as a possible D gene (5 bases). Germline assignment: CDR1 LGHDT and CDR2 YNNKEL (reference sequence). V lost 5 bases and J 4 bases, leaving 7 bases between the germline ends. The CDR3 is 12 amino acids. The CDR3 spells CASSARADTQYF. CDR3 nucleotides: TGTGCCAGCAGCGCGAGGGCAGATACGCAGTATTTT.

The rearrangement links TRBV15 to TRBJ1-3; perhaps TRBD1 as D (5 bases). The germline CDR1 and CDR2 sequences are LNHNV and YYDKDF (reference sequence). V lost 1 base, J lost 1 base, and 11 bases lay in between. The CDR3 is 16 residues long. The CDR3 loop is CATSRGRGASGNTIYF. DNA for the CDR3: TGTGCCACCAGCAGAGGGAGGGGAGCATCTGGAAACACCATATATTTT.

This chain joins TRBV6-5 and TRBJ1-2, with D perhaps TRBD1 (6 bases). The CDR3 length is 15 residues. CDR1 is MNHEY, CDR2 SVGAGI, per germline. V lost 7 bases to trimming and J lost 0 bases, with 15 bases between them. DNA for the CDR3: TGTGCCAGCACCCAAACGACAGGACCTAACTATGGCTACACCTTC. It codes for CASTQTTGPNYGYTF.

This chain links TRBV7-2 with TRBJ2-1; no reliable D call. The V end lost 5 bases, the J end lost 7 bases, and 15 bases lay between the germline ends. The length of the CDR3 is 14 residues. CDR1 is SGHTA and CDR2 is FQGNSA in the germline V gene. The CDR3 is CASSPNYYGNEQFF. The DNA of the CDR3 is TGTGCCAGCAGCCCAAACTATTACGGGAATGAGCAGTTCTTC.

The chain joins TRBV28 to TRBJ2-7; the match to TRBD1 covers 7 bases. Trimming at V came to 5 bases and at J to 6 bases, leaving 4 bases not matched to a gene. The CDR3 totals 12 residues. From germline, CDR1 is MDHEN and CDR2 SYDVKM. The CDR3 coding sequence is TGTGCCAGCAGTCAGACAGGGTCCGAGCAGTACTTC. Encoded protein: CASSQTGSEQYF.

This clone showed up just a few times. V and J are TRBV7-9 and TRBJ1-2; 12 bases line up with TRBD1. This CDR3 is 15 amino acids long. Germline values: CDR1 SEHNR, CDR2 FQNEAQ (reference sequence). Trimming took 5 bases from V and 6 from J; bases not matched to a gene: 7. Written as DNA, the CDR3 is TGTGCCAGCAGCCAAACCGGGACAGGGGGCGATGGCTACACCTTC. This gives the protein CASSQTGTGGDGYTF.

The CDR3 is CAINPTDRNYGYTF. CDR3 nucleotide sequence: TGTGCCATCAACCCAACGGACAGAAACTATGGCTACACCTTC. J is TRBJ1-2 and V is TRBV10-3, with D possibly being TRBD1 (6 bases). The CDR3 is 14 amino acids. Germline assignment: CDR1 ENHRY and CDR2 SYGVKD. With 7 bases removed from V and 2 bases from J, the gap between germline ends came to 14 bases.

The chain employs TRBV12-5 and TRBJ1-1; D is perhaps TRBD1 (5 bases). Germline assignment: CDR1 LGHNT and CDR2 FRNRAP. The CDR3 runs 13 residues. V was cut by 5 bases and J by 1 base, with 8 bases left in between. The CDR3 nucleotides read TGTGCTAGTGGTCTCGGGGGGAACACTGAAGCTTTCTTT. Translated: CASGLGGNTEAFF.

This clone has only one observation. The genes are TRBV7-8 and TRBJ2-7; 11 bases match TRBD1. Losses at the gene ends were 6 bases for V and 1 base for J; bases not matched to a gene: 8. The CDR3 is 16 residues long. CDR1 is SGHVS and CDR2 is FQNEAQ in the germline V gene. The CDR3 reads CASRPGTGGGSYEQYF. For the CDR3, the DNA is TGTGCCAGCAGACCAGGGACAGGGGGAGGATCCTACGAGCAGTACTTC.

This clone was observed a single time. The chain employs TRBV6-5 and TRBJ1-1; TRBD1 might be the D (5 bases). The CDR3 covers 15 residues. From germline, CDR1 is MNHEY and CDR2 SVGAGI. V was clipped by 8 bases and J by 1 base, with 17 bases between them. CDR3 in amino acids: CASSPREGKNTEAFF. The CDR3 nucleotides are TGTGCCAGCTCCCCCCGGGAGGGGAAGAACACTGAAGCTTTCTTT.

The rearrangement uses TRBV3-1 (or the pseudogene TRBV3-2) and TRBJ2-3; 12 nucleotides agree with TRBD2. The CDR3 is 16 amino acids. V was clipped by 4 bases and J by 6 bases; unmatched bases: 8. CDR1 LGHDT and CDR2 YNNKEL come from the germline V gene (reference sequence). Written as DNA, the CDR3 is TGTGCCAGCAGCCTCGGGCTAGCGGGAGGGCAGGATACGCAGTATTTT. Its protein product is CASSLGLAGGQDTQYF.

The CDR3 DNA reads as TGTGCCAGCAGCCGCCAGGAGGAGGCCGGGGAGCTGTTTTTT. It encodes CASSRQEEAGELFF. The chain joins TRBV7-9 to TRBJ2-2; D is possibly TRBD2 (5 bases). From germline, CDR1 is SEHNR and CDR2 FQNEAQ (reference sequence). Deletions cut 5 bases from V and 6 bases from J, with 13 bases between. This CDR3 region has 14 residues.

The genes are TRBV19 and TRBJ1-5; D not certain. Looked up from germline, CDR1 is LNHDA and CDR2 is SQIVND (reference sequence). CDR3 length: 12 residues. The V end was cut by 3 bases, the J end by 7 bases, with 7 bases between. The CDR3 DNA reads as TGTGCCAGTAGTATGCCGGGGCAGCCCCAGCATTTT. This translates into CASSMPGQPQHF.

The chain uses TRBV20-1 and TRBJ1-1; possible D gene TRBD1, 6 bases. Deletions cut 3 bases from V and 1 base from J, with 12 bases between. This CDR3 is 14 amino acids long. Germline values: CDR1 DFQATT, CDR2 SNEGSKA (reference sequence). The CDR3 protein is CSASAGVANTEAFF. CDR3 in DNA: TGCAGTGCTAGTGCAGGGGTGGCGAACACTGAAGCTTTCTTT.

V and J are TRBV27 and TRBJ2-7; weak D call: TRBD2 (7 bases). Trimming left V 5 bases short and J 6 bases short, with 17 bases between. The germline V gene encodes CDR1 MNHEY and CDR2 SMNVEV (reference sequence). This CDR3 has 14 residues. Here the CDR3 DNA reads TGTGCCAGCAGTCCGAGCTGGGGGGGCGGCGAGCAGTACTTC. Protein sequence: CASSPSWGGGEQYF.

The chain couples TRBV4-2 to TRBJ2-2, with D maybe TRBD2 (6 bases). The CDR3 spans 17 residues. Germline values: CDR1 LGHNA, CDR2 YNFKEQ. V shed 1 base and J shed 0 bases, with 12 bases lying between them. The CDR3 sequence is CASSQGDWESNTGELFF. For the CDR3, the DNA is TGTGCCAGCAGCCAAGGGGACTGGGAATCGAACACCGGGGAGCTGTTTTTT.

The rearrangement joins TRBV28 to TRBJ1-3, with TRBD1 identical over 9 bases. The CDR3 extends over 16 amino acids. Germline V gene sequence: CDR1 MDHEN, CDR2 SYDVKM. V was clipped by 5 bases and J by 8 bases; unmatched bases: 13. The CDR3 DNA reads TGTGCCAGCAGTACAGGGCTGGGACAGGGTGTATACACCATATATTTT. It encodes CASSTGLGQGVYTIYF.

In this sample, this clone turned up once. The chain couples TRBV27 to TRBJ2-3, with D hard to call. V was shortened by 5 bases and J by 6 bases, with 15 bases between the two germline ends. The CDR3 sequence is 14 residues long. CDR1 and CDR2 (germline): MNHEY, SMNVEV (reference sequence). The CDR3, as DNA: TGTGCCAGCAGTCCCCATCTCGGTACTGATACGCAGTATTTT. Residues: CASSPHLGTDTQYF.

The genes are TRBV6-5 and TRBJ2-3; the match to TRBD2 covers 10 bases. This CDR3 is built from 15 residues. Trimming took 6 bases from V and 3 from J; bases not matched to a gene: 6. The germline CDR1 and CDR2 sequences are MNHEY and SVGAGI. The CDR3 protein is CASRALSGRTDTQYF. CDR3 sequence (DNA): TGTGCCAGCAGAGCCCTTAGCGGGAGGACAGATACGCAGTATTTT.

This clone was observed a handful of times. J is TRBJ2-5 and V is TRBV28, with a possible D match to TRBD2 (5 bases). The CDR3 sequence is 15 residues long. Germline lookup yields CDR1 MDHEN and CDR2 SYDVKM. V was clipped by 5 bases and J by 4 bases, with 17 bases between them. DNA for the CDR3: TGTGCCAGCAGTCCCCGAGGACTGGTTCGAGAGACCCAGTACTTC. Amino acid sequence: CASSPRGLVRETQYF.